The clone carrying this TCR beta chain was seen repeatedly, ten times or more. Amplification of the TCR beta CDR3 regions used RNA transcripts (as template). In the first round, RT-PCR was carried out with HTBI primers, and a multiplex PCR formed the second round. Using its own MiXCR run on the multiplex PCR reads, TCRdb lists one record per CDR3 protein. The data contain around 470,000 distinct CDR3 sequences, approximately 15% of them singletons. The data derive from a study of Graves' ophthalmopathy and Graves' hyperthyroidism. The V and J ends lost 5 bases and 7 bases respectively, with 17 bases between them. In germline, CDR1 is SNHLY, CDR2 FYNNEI. CDR3 length: 14 amino acids.

The V and J genes are TRBV2 and TRBJ1-2; possible D gene TRBD1, 5 bases. Sequencing was carried out using blood. This clonotype was sampled from a woman in her 30s with Graves' ophthalmopathy. The CDR3: CASSPGEGTSGYTF. CDR3 sequence (DNA): TGTGCCAGCAGTCCCGGTGAAGGGACCTCTGGCTACACCTTC. The variable domain in full, completed from reference TRBV2 and TRBJ1-2, reads EPEVTQTPSHQVTQMGQEVILRCVPISNHLYFYWYRQILGQKVEFLVSFYNNEISEKSEIFDDQFSVERPDGSNFTLKIRSTKLEDSAMYFCASSPGEGTSGYTFGSGTRLTVV.